A selection of T cell receptor beta chains follows, all from one sample in a study of resident and recirculating memory T cells in vitiligo. Profiling relied on immunoSEQ multiplex PCR, and the TCRdb table lists in-frame clones only, not all of them. In the table there are 70,000 to 95,000 clones, roughly nine tenths of which are singletons. Sequencing was carried out using blood. The source of these receptors is a male donor with vitiligo. Both conserved end residues are part of each CDR3. D genes are given only for firm matches. Where a row states a size, it is once, few, many or the class of an expanded clone; other rows omit it.

D: .; J: TRBJ1-2; size: few; V: TRBV6-5; CDR3: CASSQGAGRHYGYTF; DNA: TGTGCCAGCAGTCAAGGGGCAGGGAGGCACTATGGCTACACCTTC
D: .; J: TRBJ1-1; size: many; V: TRBV6-9; CDR3: CASSYRVPGIVTEAFF; DNA: TGTGCCAGCAGTTATAGAGTCCCAGGGATAGTAACTGAAGCTTTCTTT
D: TRBD2; J: TRBJ2-1; size: .; V: TRBV7-3; CDR3: CASSLGDYSYNEQFF; DNA: TGTGCCAGCAGCTTAGGGGACTATTCCTACAATGAGCAGTTCTTC
D: TRBD2; J: TRBJ2-2; size: .; V: TRBV9; CDR3: CASSVSWWREGTGELFF; DNA: TGTGCCAGCAGCGTGTCATGGTGGCGGGAGGGCACCGGGGAGCTGTTTTTT
D: .; J: TRBJ2-7; size: .; V: TRBV28; CDR3: CASSFERLNYEQYF; DNA: TGTGCCAGCAGTTTTGAGCGCCTCAACTACGAGCAGTACTTC
D: TRBD2; J: TRBJ2-4; size: .; V: TRBV5-1; CDR3: CASSGLASGDIQYF; DNA: TGCGCCAGCAGTGGACTAGCGAGTGGTGACATTCAGTACTTC
D: .; J: TRBJ1-5; size: .; V: TRBV9; CDR3: CASSVAVGGQPQHF; DNA: TGTGCCAGCAGCGTAGCGGTAGGAGGCCAGCCCCAGCATTTT
D: .; J: TRBJ2-5; size: .; V: TRBV29-1; CDR3: CSVEVGEDYQETQYF; DNA: TGCAGCGTTGAAGTCGGTGAGGATTACCAAGAGACCCAGTACTTC
D: .; J: TRBJ1-2; size: .; V: TRBV6-5; CDR3: CASSPYIGVGYTF; DNA: TGTGCCAGCAGTCCTTATATAGGGGTTGGCTACACCTTC
D: TRBD1; J: TRBJ2-3; size: .; V: TRBV4-2; CDR3: CASSQVDRGGSTDTQYF; DNA: TGTGCCAGCAGCCAAGTAGACAGGGGTGGGAGCACAGATACGCAGTATTTT
D: TRBD2; J: TRBJ2-1; size: .; V: TRBV18; CDR3: CASSPGLAGISSYNEQFF; DNA: TGTGCCAGCTCACCGGGACTAGCGGGAATTTCGTCCTACAATGAGCAGTTCTTC
D: .; J: TRBJ2-1; size: .; V: TRBV10-3; CDR3: CAISLQTDSYNEQFF; DNA: TGTGCCATCAGCCTGCAGACAGATTCCTACAATGAGCAGTTCTTC
D: .; J: TRBJ1-1; size: .; V: TRBV19; CDR3: CASSIVIRRTGGTEAFF; DNA: TGTGCCAGTAGTATAGTAATCAGGAGGACGGGAGGCACTGAAGCTTTCTTT
D: .; J: TRBJ2-7; size: .; V: TRBV21-1; CDR3: CAGWLAGGPPSYEQYF; DNA: TGTGCCGGTTGGCTAGCGGGAGGCCCCCCCTCCTACGAGCAGTACTTC
D: TRBD2; J: TRBJ2-3; size: once; V: TRBV9; CDR3: CASSVALAGGAGADTQYF; DNA: TGTGCCAGCAGCGTAGCGCTAGCGGGAGGGGCAGGGGCAGATACGCAGTATTTT
D: TRBD2; J: TRBJ2-1; size: .; V: TRBV23-1; CDR3: CASSRSGRAYNEQFF; DNA: TGCGCCAGCAGTCGTAGCGGGAGGGCCTACAATGAGCAGTTCTTC
D: TRBD1; J: TRBJ1-4; size: .; V: TRBV5-4; CDR3: CASSLGPGGGEKLFF; DNA: TGTGCCAGCAGCTTGGGACCAGGGGGCGGTGAAAAACTGTTTTTT
D: .; J: TRBJ2-2; size: .; V: TRBV10-3; CDR3: CAISDRAAGELFF; DNA: TGTGCCATCAGTGACAGGGCGGCCGGGGAGCTGTTTTTT
D: .; J: TRBJ2-7; size: .; V: TRBV4-3; CDR3: CASSQDPGRYEQYF; DNA: TGCGCCAGCAGCCAAGACCCAGGGCGCTACGAGCAGTACTTC
D: TRBD1; J: TRBJ2-2; size: .; V: TRBV5-1; CDR3: CASSWWGQRQWNTGELFF; DNA: TGCGCCAGCAGCTGGTGGGGACAGCGACAATGGAACACCGGGGAGCTGTTTTTT
D: TRBD2; J: TRBJ2-3; size: .; V: TRBV7-6; CDR3: CASSLRTSGYTDTQYF; DNA: TGTGCCAGCAGCCTCAGGACTAGCGGGTACACAGATACGCAGTATTTT
D: TRBD1; J: TRBJ1-4; size: .; V: TRBV5-1; CDR3: CASSFRTGSEKLFF; DNA: TGCGCCAGCAGCTTCCGGACAGGGAGTGAAAAACTGTTTTTT
D: .; J: TRBJ2-7; size: .; V: TRBV6-6; CDR3: CASGIQEISEQYF; DNA: TGTGCCAGCGGAATACAGGAGATCTCCGAGCAGTACTTC
D: .; J: TRBJ1-5; size: .; V: TRBV28; CDR3: CASSFGRGYQPQHF; DNA: TGTGCCAGCAGTTTTGGTAGGGGGTATCAGCCCCAGCATTTT
D: .; J: TRBJ2-2; size: .; V: TRBV5-1; CDR3: CASSLWFGVPGELFF; DNA: TGCGCCAGCAGCTTGTGGTTCGGGGTACCCGGGGAGCTGTTTTTT
D: .; J: TRBJ1-1; size: few; V: TRBV6-4; CDR3: CASSDLERQATLNTEAFF; DNA: TGTGCCAGCAGTGACTTGGAACGACAGGCCACTTTGAACACTGAAGCTTTCTTT
D: .; J: TRBJ2-3; size: .; V: TRBV7-2; CDR3: CASTPGRDTQYF; DNA: TGTGCCAGCACCCCGGGTCGGGATACGCAGTATTTT
D: TRBD1; J: TRBJ2-5; size: .; V: TRBV19; CDR3: CASSTVQGAETQYF; DNA: TGTGCCAGTAGTACCGTCCAGGGGGCCGAGACCCAGTACTTC
D: TRBD2; J: TRBJ2-1; size: .; V: TRBV18; CDR3: CASSPGGRDEQFF; DNA: TGTGCCAGCTCACCAGGAGGGAGGGATGAGCAGTTCTTC
D: .; J: TRBJ2-3; size: .; V: TRBV10-2; CDR3: CASSDSLTSTDTQYF; DNA: TGCGCCAGCAGTGACTCCCTGACTAGCACAGATACGCAGTATTTT
D: .; J: TRBJ2-3; size: .; V: TRBV5-4; CDR3: CASSQRDWYTDTQYF; DNA: TGTGCCAGCAGCCAACGGGACTGGTACACAGATACGCAGTATTTT
D: TRBD1; J: TRBJ2-3; size: .; V: TRBV4-1; CDR3: CASSLRDRVTDTQYF; DNA: TGCGCCAGCAGCCTCCGGGACAGGGTCACAGATACGCAGTATTTT
D: .; J: TRBJ2-7; size: .; V: TRBV28; CDR3: CASSRGAEEQYF; DNA: TGTGCCAGCAGTCGGGGGGCGGAGGAGCAGTACTTC
D: TRBD2; J: TRBJ2-7; size: .; V: TRBV10-3; CDR3: CAISVTSGSADF; DNA: TGTGCCATCAGTGTGACTAGCGGGAGTGCGGACTTC
D: .; J: TRBJ2-3; size: .; V: TRBV5-8; CDR3: CASSLGRFSTDTQYF; DNA: TGTGCCAGCAGCTTGGGGAGGTTTAGCACAGATACGCAGTATTTT
D: TRBD1; J: TRBJ2-7; size: .; V: TRBV7-8; CDR3: CASSLIGQVHHEQYF; DNA: TGTGCCAGCAGCCTAATCGGACAGGTCCACCACGAGCAGTACTTC
D: .; J: TRBJ2-7; size: .; V: TRBV27; CDR3: CASSLWATYEQYF; DNA: TGTGCCAGCAGTTTGTGGGCCACCTACGAGCAGTACTTC